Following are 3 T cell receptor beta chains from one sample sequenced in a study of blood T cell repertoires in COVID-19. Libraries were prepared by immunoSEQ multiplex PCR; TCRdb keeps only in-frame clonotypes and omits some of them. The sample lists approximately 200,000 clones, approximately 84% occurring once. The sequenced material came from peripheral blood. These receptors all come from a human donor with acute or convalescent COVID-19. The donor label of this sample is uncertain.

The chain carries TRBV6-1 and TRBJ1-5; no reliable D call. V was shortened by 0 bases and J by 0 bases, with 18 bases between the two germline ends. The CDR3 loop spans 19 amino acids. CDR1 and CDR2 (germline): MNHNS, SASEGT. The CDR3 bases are TGTGCCAGCAGTGAAGCGGCCTCGGGTTTGTTTCCTAGCAATCAGCCCCAGCATTTT. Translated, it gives CASSEAASGLFPSNQPQHF.

CDR3 region: CASSGGTGAKETQYF. The DNA for the CDR3 is TGTGCCAGCAGCGGAGGGACAGGGGCTAAAGAGACCCAGTACTTC. The chain employs TRBV9 and TRBJ2-5; 10 bases align to TRBD1. The V gene's germline CDR1 is SGDLS and CDR2 YYNGEE. V lost 3 bases and J lost 3; bases outside the gene matches: 5. This CDR3 is built from 15 residues.

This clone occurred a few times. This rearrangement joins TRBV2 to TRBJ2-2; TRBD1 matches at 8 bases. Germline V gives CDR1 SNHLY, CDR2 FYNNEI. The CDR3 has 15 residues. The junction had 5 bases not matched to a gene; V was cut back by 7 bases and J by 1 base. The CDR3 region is CASNGQGRNTGELFF. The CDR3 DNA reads TGTGCCAGCAATGGACAGGGTCGGAACACCGGGGAGCTGTTTTTT.